The 29 T cell receptor beta chains below were found in one sample sequenced in a study of blood T cell repertoires in COVID-19 (TCRdb year 2020). The library was produced with the immunoSEQ multiplex PCR assay. This is the immuneACCESS table as TCRdb keeps it, with only in-frame sequences that have V and J called. A part of the clones is gone; compared with another copy, unresolved V genes explain less than half, and the rest is unexplained. The sample profile shows nearly 200,000 clones; roughly 90% of them were found once. About 8.8% of the sample belongs to the ten largest clones. Sequences were obtained from PBMCs or T cells enriched from blood (not recorded which). The receptors were sampled from a woman in her late teens or twenties who had recovered from COVID-19.

This chain links TRBV6-5 with TRBJ1-2; TRBD1 might be the D (5 bases). This CDR3 region has 12 residues. Deletions cut 5 bases from V and 5 bases from J, with 9 bases between. Germline V lookup: CDR1 MNHEY, CDR2 SVGAGI. Here the CDR3 DNA reads TGTGCCAGCAGTCCAGACAGATATGGCTACACCTTC. It specifies CASSPDRYGYTF.

The chain links TRBV5-6 to TRBJ1-2; no clear D gene. The CDR3 loop spans 12 amino acids. The V end lost 3 bases, the J end lost 6 bases, and 9 bases lay between the germline ends. Germline assignment: CDR1 SGHDT and CDR2 YYEEEE. CDR3 coding DNA: TGTGCCAGCAGCTCTGAGCCTAATGGCTACACCTTC. Translated, it gives CASSSEPNGYTF. Combining the CDR3 with reference TRBV5-6 and TRBJ1-2 gives the whole variable domain DAGVTQSPTHLIKTRGQQVTLRCSPKSGHDTVSWYQQALGQGPQFIFQYYEEEERQRGNFPDRFSGHQFPNYSSELNVNALLLGDSALYLCASSSEPNGYTFGSGTRLTVV.

This chain joins TRBV18 and TRBJ2-1, with D possibly being TRBD2 (6 bases). The germline V gene has CDR1 KGHSH and CDR2 LQKENI. Trimming left V 10 bases short and J 5 bases short, with 18 bases between. This CDR3 region has 14 residues. CDR3 DNA sequence: TGTGCCACCCGCCGGGACTTGAGTAACAATGAGCAGTTCTTC. Translating it yields CATRRDLSNNEQFF.

Only a few counts were recorded for this clone. This chain links TRBV10-2 with TRBJ2-7, with TRBD1 identical over 9 bases. Germline-derived CDR1 and CDR2 are WSHSY and SAAADI. The V segment lost 8 bases and the J segment 6 bases; nucleotides outside the gene matches: 14. This CDR3 is 15 amino acids long. The CDR3 bases are TGCGCCAGCCTTGGGGTATCGGACAGGGGAGCCGAGCAGTACTTC. It specifies CASLGVSDRGAEQYF.

The V call is TRBV9, the J call TRBJ2-5, with 7 bases matching TRBD2. The CDR3 has 14 amino acids. J was trimmed by 5 bases and V by 3 bases; bases with no gene match: 7. From germline, CDR1 is SGDLS and CDR2 YYNGEE. The CDR3 region has the DNA TGTGCCAGCAGCGCTCCGGACGGGGGGGAGACCCAGTACTTC. Protein: CASSAPDGGETQYF.

The chain combines TRBV2 with TRBJ1-5, with TRBD1 identical over 11 bases. CDR1 is SNHLY, CDR2 FYNNEI, per germline. With 6 bases clipped from V and 6 bases from J, the junction kept 10 bases outside the gene matches. The CDR3 spans 16 residues. This CDR3 is CASRRTGTGGIQPQHF. Written as DNA, the CDR3 is TGTGCCAGCAGGAGAACCGGGACAGGGGGTATTCAGCCCCAGCATTTT.

This clone was recorded only once. The chain links TRBV19 to TRBJ2-1, with D possibly matching TRBD1 (5 bases). Trimming left V 5 bases short and J 4 bases short, with 9 bases between. This CDR3 is built from 13 residues. The germline CDR1 and CDR2 sequences are LNHDA and SQIVND (reference sequence). In DNA form, the CDR3 reads TGTGCCAGTAGTTGGACACCGTACAATGAGCAGTTCTTC. Amino acids: CASSWTPYNEQFF.

The J gene is TRBJ1-2, the V gene TRBV5-8; weak D call: TRBD1 (6 bases). V was pared by 4 bases and J by 5 bases, with 18 bases between. Germline loops: CDR1 SGHTS, CDR2 YDEGEE. This CDR3 comprises 15 residues. The CDR3 protein is CASSPGQDQGYGYTF. In DNA form, the CDR3 reads TGTGCCAGCAGCCCCGGTCAGGACCAGGGGTATGGCTACACCTTC.

V usage is TRBV4-2 and J usage is TRBJ1-3; D possibly corresponds to TRBD1 (5 bases). The CDR3 has 13 residues. Trimming took 3 bases from V and 4 from J, leaving 7 bases between them. Germline V gene sequence: CDR1 LGHNA, CDR2 YNFKEQ. The CDR3 DNA reads TGTGCCAGCAGCCAGGGGCCGGGAAACACCATATATTTT. Encoded protein: CASSQGPGNTIYF.

J is TRBJ2-1 and V is TRBV6-4, with D perhaps matching TRBD1 (5 bases). Germline V gene lookup returns CDR1 MRHNA and CDR2 SNTAGT. The CDR3 loop spans 13 amino acids. With 0 bases removed from V and 5 bases from J, the gap between germline ends came to 5 bases. The CDR3 protein is CASSDSDNNEQFF. CDR3 DNA: TGTGCCAGCAGTGACTCGGACAACAATGAGCAGTTCTTC.

The rearrangement uses TRBV4-1 and TRBJ1-5; D is unclear. Germline CDR1 is MGHRA and CDR2 is YSYEKL. V lost 0 bases and J 2 bases, leaving 11 bases between the germline ends. CDR3 length: 16 residues. CDR3 coding DNA: TGCGCCAGCAGCCAAGAAGTTTTCCCAGGCAATCAGCCCCAGCATTTT. Its protein is CASSQEVFPGNQPQHF.

About this clone itself: This CDR3 is also generated by other DNA sequences in the sample. V gene TRBV11-2 combines with J gene TRBJ2-1, with TRBD1 matching 8 bases. The junction had 12 bases not matched to a gene; V was cut back by 2 bases and J by 0 bases. CDR3 length: 19 amino acids. Germline loops: CDR1 SGHAT, CDR2 FQNNGV. The CDR3 DNA reads TGTGCCAGCAGCTTAAGGGGGCAGGGGGCTATAAGCTCCTACAATGAGCAGTTCTTC. Translation: CASSLRGQGAISSYNEQFF.

J is TRBJ2-3 and V is TRBV5-1, with D tentatively TRBD2 (6 bases). The germline gives CDR1 SGHRS, CDR2 YFSETQ. V was cut by 0 bases and J by 4 bases, with 15 bases left in between. The CDR3 consists of 16 residues. CDR3 protein: CASSLGAGSFADTQYF. CDR3 bases: TGCGCCAGCAGCTTGGGAGCGGGTTCGTTTGCAGATACGCAGTATTTT.

The V and J genes are TRBV10-3 and TRBJ1-6, with TRBD1 identical over 7 bases. Trimming removed 8 bases from V and 10 bases from J; junction bases left unmatched: 11. Per the germline V gene, CDR1 is ENHRY and CDR2 is SYGVKD. This CDR3 contains 14 residues. CDR3 region: CAIGPQGDGSPLHF. The CDR3 DNA follows: TGTGCCATCGGCCCCCAGGGGGATGGATCACCCCTCCACTTT.

The rearrangement joins TRBV5-1 to TRBJ2-5, with 10 bases fitting TRBD1. CDR1 and CDR2 from the germline V gene are SGHRS and YFSETQ. This CDR3 has 16 amino acids. J gave up 5 bases and V 0 bases, and 7 bases lay outside the gene matches. The CDR3 DNA reads TGCGCCAGCAGCTTGGCGGGACAGGGGTTTGTTGAGACCCAGTACTTC. Its protein product is CASSLAGQGFVETQYF.

This clone was detected a few times. V and J are TRBV6-5 and TRBJ2-3; 8 bases map to TRBD1. Germline CDR1 and CDR2: MNHEY and SVGAGI. The trim removed 6 bases at V and 3 bases at J, leaving 8 bases unmatched. CDR3 size: 15 residues. CDR3 in DNA: TGTGCCAGCAGCGGACAGGGACATGAGACAGATACGCAGTATTTT. This codes for CASSGQGHETDTQYF.

The gene calls are TRBV5-1 and TRBJ2-2, with TRBD1 matching 8 bases. V lost 4 bases to trimming and J lost 5 bases; unmatched junction nucleotides: 10. The germline CDR1 and CDR2 sequences are SGHRS and YFSETQ. This CDR3 comprises 16 residues. The CDR3 DNA follows: TGCGCCAGCAGCGTTTCAGGGGGCGCGGGAACCGGGGAGCTGTTTTTT. Residues: CASSVSGGAGTGELFF. Complete variable domain (other parts from reference TRBV5-1 and TRBJ2-2): KAGVTQTPRYLIKTRGQQVTLSCSPISGHRSVSWYQQTPGQGLQFLFEYFSETQRNKGNFPGRFSGRQFSNSRSEMNVSTLELGDSALYLCASSVSGGAGTGELFFGEGSRLTVL.

This clone was counted a few times. The chain couples TRBV3-1 (or the pseudogene TRBV3-2) to TRBJ1-1; 8 bases align to TRBD1. CDR1 is LGHDT and CDR2 is YNNKEL in the germline V gene (reference sequence). The CDR3 extends over 16 amino acids. V lost 4 bases, J lost 6 bases, and 13 bases stayed unmatched. The CDR3 region has the DNA TGTGCCAGCAGCCGACAACAGGGGGGTATTTTCGCTGAAGCTTTCTTT. Residues: CASSRQQGGIFAEAFF.

The chain has TRBV9 and TRBJ1-6, with D unresolved. The germline V gene has CDR1 SGDLS and CDR2 YYNGEE. V was cut by 3 bases and J by 7 bases, with 17 bases left in between. The CDR3 covers 16 residues. CDR3 sequence: CASSAGVRGSNSPLHF. In nucleotides, the CDR3 is TGTGCCAGCAGCGCCGGGGTGCGAGGCTCAAATTCACCCCTCCACTTT. The complete variable domain, with remaining parts taken from reference TRBV9 and TRBJ1-6, reads DSGVTQTPKHLITATGQRVTLRCSPRSGDLSVYWYQQSLDQGLQFLIQYYNGEERAKGNILERFSAQQFPDLHSELNLSSLELGDSALYFCASSAGVRGSNSPLHFGNGTRLTVT.

The V and J genes are TRBV24-1 and TRBJ1-5, with 8 positions matching TRBD1. Germline V gene data show CDR1 as KGHDR and CDR2 as SFDVKD. The CDR3 covers 15 residues. The trim removed 4 bases at V and 5 bases at J, leaving 6 bases unmatched. The CDR3 nucleotides read TGTGCCACCAGTGACTCAGGGGGCTGGGATCAGCCCCAGCATTTT. Protein product: CATSDSGGWDQPQHF.

This clone was recorded many times. This chain connects TRBV2 to TRBJ2-1, with 9 bases lining up with TRBD1. V dropped 6 bases and J dropped 2; count of bases not matched to a gene: 8. Germline values: CDR1 SNHLY, CDR2 FYNNEI. The CDR3 has 16 amino acids. The CDR3 sequence is CASSDDRGVAYNEQFF. The CDR3 bases are TGTGCCAGCAGCGACGACAGGGGGGTTGCCTACAATGAGCAGTTCTTC.

A word on this clone: The sample carries other DNA sequences with the same CDR3. This sequence joins TRBV5-6 and TRBJ1-5; 7 nucleotides align to TRBD1. V lost 1 base, J lost 4 bases, and 2 bases stayed unmatched. The CDR3 covers 14 residues. Per the germline V gene, CDR1 is SGHDT and CDR2 is YYEEEE. This chain's CDR3 is CASSLRGQNQPQHF. The CDR3 nucleotides are TGTGCCAGCAGCTTGAGGGGACAGAATCAGCCCCAGCATTTT.

The sample holds a few counts of this clone. The V gene is TRBV19, the J gene TRBJ1-4; TRBD1 aligns across 8 bases. Unmatched junction bases numbered 3, after V lost 4 bases and J lost 5 bases. Germline lookup yields CDR1 LNHDA and CDR2 SQIVND (reference sequence). This CDR3 spans 14 amino acids. CDR3 sequence: CASSKRQGNEKLFF. In nucleotides, the CDR3 is TGTGCCAGTAGTAAGAGACAGGGGAATGAAAAACTGTTTTTT.

The gene calls are TRBV6-5 and TRBJ2-2; D might be TRBD2 (6 bases). V was trimmed by 6 bases and J by 8 bases, leaving 16 bases between them. Germline V gene lookup returns CDR1 MNHEY and CDR2 SVGAGI. CDR3 length: 14 amino acids. This CDR3 is CASSREQSIGELFF. The CDR3, as DNA: TGTGCCAGCAGCCGGGAGCAAAGTATAGGGGAGCTGTTTTTT.

The chain uses TRBV28 and TRBJ2-7, with a possible D match to TRBD2 (6 bases). The CDR3 covers 15 residues. The ends were cut back, 6 bases at V and 7 bases at J, with 22 bases in the middle. Germline CDR1 is MDHEN and CDR2 is SYDVKM. CDR3 region: CASSLTGGMAGEQYF. The CDR3 DNA reads TGTGCCAGCAGCCTAACTGGCGGGATGGCGGGTGAGCAGTACTTC.

The V gene is TRBV10-3, the J gene TRBJ2-7; D perhaps matches TRBD2 (6 bases). The germline V gene has CDR1 ENHRY and CDR2 SYGVKD. There are 15 residues in the CDR3. V shed 6 bases and J shed 3 bases, with 18 bases lying between them. CDR3 residues: CAISSLAGRDYEQYF. CDR3 coding DNA: TGTGCCATCAGCTCTCTGGCAGGGCGGGACTACGAGCAGTACTTC.

The chain combines TRBV7-9 with TRBJ1-1; tentative D call: TRBD1 (5 bases). This CDR3 contains 13 residues. V was shortened by 7 bases and J by 2 bases, with 11 bases between the two germline ends. Looked up from germline, CDR1 is SEHNR and CDR2 is FQNEAQ (reference sequence). The chain's CDR3 is CASTEQVNTEAFF. The DNA for the CDR3 is TGTGCCAGCACCGAACAGGTAAACACTGAAGCTTTCTTT. The whole variable domain, remainder taken from reference TRBV7-9 and TRBJ1-1, is DTGVSQNPRHKITKRGQNVTFRCDPISEHNRLYWYRQTLGQGPEFLTYFQNEAQLEKSRLLSDRFSAERPKGSFSTLEIQRTEQGDSAMYLCASTEQVNTEAFFGQGTRLTVV.

This clone appeared once. The chain carries TRBV27 and TRBJ1-2, with 8 nucleotides matching TRBD1. V lost 4 bases, J lost 5 bases, and 9 bases stayed unmatched. The germline V gene has CDR1 MNHEY and CDR2 SMNVEV (reference sequence). The CDR3 covers 15 residues. The DNA of the CDR3 is TGTGCCAGCAGTTCCGCTACCGGGACAGGATATGGCTACACCTTC. Translated: CASSSATGTGYGYTF.

The chain recombines TRBV9 with TRBJ1-2, with TRBD1 as a possible D gene (6 bases). Looked up from germline, CDR1 is SGDLS and CDR2 is YYNGEE. There are 16 residues in the CDR3. Trimming removed 0 bases at V and 0 bases at J, with 12 bases between. The CDR3 loop is CASSVATGKANYGYTF. CDR3 bases: TGTGCCAGCAGCGTAGCGACAGGTAAAGCTAACTATGGCTACACCTTC.